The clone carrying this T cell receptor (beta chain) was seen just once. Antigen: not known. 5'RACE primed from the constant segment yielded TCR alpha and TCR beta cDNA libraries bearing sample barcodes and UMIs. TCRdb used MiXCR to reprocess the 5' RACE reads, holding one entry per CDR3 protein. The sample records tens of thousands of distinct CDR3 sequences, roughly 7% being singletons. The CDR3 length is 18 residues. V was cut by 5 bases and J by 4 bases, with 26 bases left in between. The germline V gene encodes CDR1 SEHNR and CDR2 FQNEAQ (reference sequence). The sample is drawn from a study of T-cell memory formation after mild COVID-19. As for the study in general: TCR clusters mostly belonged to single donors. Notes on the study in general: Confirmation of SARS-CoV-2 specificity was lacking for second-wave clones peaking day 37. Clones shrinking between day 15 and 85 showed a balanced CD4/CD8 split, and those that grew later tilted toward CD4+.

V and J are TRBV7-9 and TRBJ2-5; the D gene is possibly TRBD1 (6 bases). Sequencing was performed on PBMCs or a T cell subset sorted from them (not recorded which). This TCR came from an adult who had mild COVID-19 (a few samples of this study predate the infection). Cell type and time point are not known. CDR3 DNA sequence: TGTGCCAGCAGCATTGGTCGAACCGGGACATGGGGAAGAGAGACCCAGTACTTC. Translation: CASSIGRTGTWGRETQYF.